The clone carrying this TCR beta chain appeared a single time. The sample originates from a study of blood T cell repertoires in COVID-19. The CDR3 sequence is 12 residues long. Trimming took 3 bases from V and 6 from J, leaving 8 bases between them. Per germline, CDR1 SNHLY and CDR2 FYNNEI. This study enrolled people aged about 18 to 100 from under 25 US geographic areas. The method was immunoSEQ multiplex PCR; TCRdb's version includes in-frame clones alone and lacks a portion of them. The sample shows 150,000 to 200,000 clones, 75% to 90% of them seen only once. V is TRBV2 and J is TRBJ1-2; D is uncertain. The material sequenced was PBMCs or T cells enriched from blood (not recorded which). This clonotype was obtained from a man aged 65-85 years who had been exposed to COVID-19. The CDR3 bases are TGTGCCAGCAGTGATAGACGGGATGGCTACACCTTC. This gives the protein CASSDRRDGYTF. Full variable domain (remainder filled in from reference TRBV2 and TRBJ1-2): EPEVTQTPSHQVTQMGQEVILRCVPISNHLYFYWYRQILGQKVEFLVSFYNNEISEKSEIFDDQFSVERPDGSNFTLKIRSTKLEDSAMYFCASSDRRDGYTFGSGTRLTVV.